This TCR beta chain was sequenced in a study of blood T cell repertoires in COVID-19. For the study at large: Acute and convalescent COVID-19 specimens originated in the United States, Italy and Spain. PBMCs, B-cell-depleted T cells, or T cells were the source of the cDNA or gDNA that made up the material.

Per the authors' pipeline: Amplifying reference gene primers gave estimates of nucleated cell counts. Produced via immunoSEQ multiplex PCR; TCRdb's table is partial and in-frame only. D and trimming were read from the DNA, whereas the V and J calls and clone size are those reported in that table. This table has about 180,000 clones, more than 65% appearing once. J gave up 9 bases and V 5 bases, and 6 bases lay outside the gene matches. The CDR3 runs to 14 residues. The germline CDR1 and CDR2 sequences are SGHAT and FQNNGV. This clone was observed a few times. Enrolled during active infection, Seattle patients were then followed longitudinally.

This chain joins TRBV11-2 and TRBJ1-3, with 11 bases lining up with TRBD1. The receptor comes from a woman aged 55-70 years with COVID-19, enrolled during active disease. What was sequenced was peripheral blood. CDR3 in DNA: TGTGCCAGCAGCCCAGGGGACAGGGGGACCACCATATATTTT. Its protein is CASSPGDRGTTIYF.